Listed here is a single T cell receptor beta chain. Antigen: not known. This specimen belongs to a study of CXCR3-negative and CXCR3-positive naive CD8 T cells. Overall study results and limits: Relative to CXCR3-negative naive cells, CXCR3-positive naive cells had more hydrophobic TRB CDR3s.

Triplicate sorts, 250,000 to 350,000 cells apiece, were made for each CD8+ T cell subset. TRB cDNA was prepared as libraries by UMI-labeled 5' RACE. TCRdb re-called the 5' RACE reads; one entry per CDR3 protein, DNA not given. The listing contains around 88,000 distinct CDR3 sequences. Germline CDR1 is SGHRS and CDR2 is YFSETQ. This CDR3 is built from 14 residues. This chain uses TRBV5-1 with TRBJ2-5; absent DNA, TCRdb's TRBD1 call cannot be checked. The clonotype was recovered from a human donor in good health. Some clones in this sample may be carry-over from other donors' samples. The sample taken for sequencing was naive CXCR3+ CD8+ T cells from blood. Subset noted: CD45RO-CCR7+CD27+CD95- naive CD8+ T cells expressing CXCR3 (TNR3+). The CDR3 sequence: CASSLGGEQETQYF.